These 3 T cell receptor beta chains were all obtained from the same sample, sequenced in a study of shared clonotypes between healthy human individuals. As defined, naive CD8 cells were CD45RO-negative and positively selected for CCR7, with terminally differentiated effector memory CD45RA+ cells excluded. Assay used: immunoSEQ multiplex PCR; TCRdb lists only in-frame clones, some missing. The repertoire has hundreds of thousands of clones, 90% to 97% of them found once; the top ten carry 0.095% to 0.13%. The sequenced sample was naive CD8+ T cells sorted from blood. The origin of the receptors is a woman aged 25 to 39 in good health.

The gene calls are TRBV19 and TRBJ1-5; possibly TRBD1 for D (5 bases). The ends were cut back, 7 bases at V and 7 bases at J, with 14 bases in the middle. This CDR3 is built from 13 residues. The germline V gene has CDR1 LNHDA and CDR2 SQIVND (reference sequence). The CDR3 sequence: CASTTPGDQPQHF. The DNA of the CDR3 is TGTGCCAGTACCACCCCCGGGGACCAGCCCCAGCATTTT.

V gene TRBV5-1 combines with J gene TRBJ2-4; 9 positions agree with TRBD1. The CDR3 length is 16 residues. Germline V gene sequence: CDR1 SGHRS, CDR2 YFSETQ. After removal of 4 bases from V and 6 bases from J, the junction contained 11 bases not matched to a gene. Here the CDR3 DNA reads TGCGCCAGCAGCATACGGGACAGGGAATTCGGAAACATTCAGTACTTC. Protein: CASSIRDREFGNIQYF.

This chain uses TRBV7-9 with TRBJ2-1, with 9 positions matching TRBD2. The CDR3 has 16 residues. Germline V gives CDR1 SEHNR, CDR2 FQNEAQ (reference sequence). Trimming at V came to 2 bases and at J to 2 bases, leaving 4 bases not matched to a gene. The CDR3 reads CASSLSLAGPYNEQFF. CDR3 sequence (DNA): TGTGCCAGCAGCTTATCTCTAGCGGGACCCTACAATGAGCAGTTCTTC.